This passage covers 5 T cell receptor beta chains from one sample sequenced in a study of cytomegalovirus exposure and HLA in healthy donors. The primer mix had 60 Vbeta and 13 Jbeta primers. The table came from immunoSEQ multiplex PCR; TCRdb's copy has only in-frame clones and leaves some out. The repertoire holds around 210,000 clones, approximately 81% seen once, with roughly 0.26% in the top ten. The material sequenced was PBMCs. The receptors derive from a girl aged 2 to 9 in good health and CMV-seronegative.

The rearrangement uses TRBV10-3 and TRBJ2-7; 9 nucleotides align to TRBD1. Unmatched junction bases numbered 4, after V lost 2 bases and J lost 2 bases. CDR3 size: 15 residues. CDR1 and CDR2 (germline): ENHRY, SYGVKD. CDR3 amino acids: CAISESGTGPYEQYF. CDR3 DNA sequence: TGTGCCATCAGTGAGAGCGGGACAGGGCCCTACGAGCAGTACTTC.

This clone came up once. V and J are TRBV27 and TRBJ2-7, with a tentative D call TRBD1 (6 bases). Germline V gives CDR1 MNHEY, CDR2 SMNVEV (reference sequence). The CDR3 is 14 amino acids. The V end was cut by 5 bases, the J end by 4 bases, with 15 bases between. The CDR3 region is CASSPPWGPYEQYF. In DNA, the CDR3 is TGTGCCAGCAGTCCCCCCTGGGGGCCGTACGAGCAGTACTTC.

This clone showed up just once. The chain recombines TRBV5-5 with TRBJ2-2, with TRBD1 identical over 10 bases. Germline loops: CDR1 SGHKS, CDR2 YYEKEE (reference sequence). This CDR3 comprises 16 residues. V dropped 4 bases and J dropped 7; count of bases not matched to a gene: 10. CDR3 sequence: CASSDRDRGGDGELFF. The CDR3 DNA follows: TGTGCCAGCAGCGACCGGGACAGGGGCGGTGACGGGGAGCTGTTTTTT.

J is TRBJ2-7 and V is TRBV7-9; 7 bases line up with TRBD1. Germline V gene lookup returns CDR1 SEHNR and CDR2 FQNEAQ (reference sequence). The V segment lost 5 bases and the J segment 3 bases; nucleotides outside the gene matches: 13. This CDR3 has 16 amino acids. The CDR3 coding sequence is TGTGCCAGCAGCCACCCCGCCCCACAGGGGAACTACGAGCAGTACTTC. This codes for CASSHPAPQGNYEQYF.

This chain links TRBV2 with TRBJ2-2, with D uncertain. The CDR3 contains 14 residues. Germline V lookup: CDR1 SNHLY, CDR2 FYNNEI. The V gene lost 7 bases and the J gene lost 1 base, with 10 bases spanning the gap. For the CDR3, the DNA is TGTGCCAGCATCCAGTTATTGAACACCGGGGAGCTGTTTTTT. Protein sequence: CASIQLLNTGELFF.